This T cell receptor beta chain was sequenced in a study of CD8+ T cells in alopecia areata. Alopecia areata patients provided lesional scalp punch biopsies and peripheral blood, both collected for the study. Study findings and constraints: Lesional scalp, notably in alopecia totalis/universalis, had clonality above that of normal scalp. Normal-skin resident alphabeta T cells also appear among scalp sample sequences.

Isolated RNA was reverse transcribed into cDNA used as the sequencing template. Only in-frame clones appear in the TCRdb table, and some are missing; sequencing was by immunoSEQ multiplex PCR. The table shows about 98,000 clones, with 40% to 55% occurring only once. This clone was recorded only once. As yet, its antigen is unknown. Trimming took off 2 bases at V and 5 bases at J, with 10 bases between the two ends. Germline V gene data show CDR1 as MNHEY and CDR2 as SMNVEV (reference sequence). The CDR3 loop spans 14 amino acids. J is TRBJ2-4 and V is TRBV27, with D possibly being TRBD1 or TRBD2 (5 bases each). The receptor was isolated from a human donor with alopecia areata. Sequencing was carried out using CD4+ T cells sorted from blood. CDR3 loop: CASSLNRGQNIQYF. CDR3 DNA sequence: TGTGCCAGCAGTTTAAACCGGGGCCAAAACATTCAGTACTTC.